This entry lists 19 T cell receptor beta chains sequenced from one sample in a study of blood T cell repertoires in COVID-19. Assay used: immunoSEQ multiplex PCR; TCRdb lists only in-frame clones, some missing. The sample consists of some 190,000 clones, less than 90% of them appearing once. Material: PBMCs or T cells enriched from blood (not recorded which). These receptors all stem from a woman under 40 who had been exposed to COVID-19.

The chain carries TRBV6-2 or TRBV6-3 and TRBJ2-3, with 9 positions matching TRBD2. Per germline, CDR1 MNHEY and CDR2 SVGEGT. CDR3 size: 17 residues. Trimming removed 4 bases from V and 4 bases from J; junction bases left unmatched: 12. In nucleotides, the CDR3 is TGTGCCAGCAGTTCCGGTTGGCGGGGGGGGAATTCAGATACGCAGTATTTT. Protein: CASSSGWRGGNSDTQYF.

CDR3 in amino acids: CASSHGQYGYTF. CDR3 DNA sequence: TGTGCCAGCAGCCACGGACAGTATGGCTACACCTTC. The chain links TRBV7-2 to TRBJ1-2; maybe TRBD1 (6 bases). Trimming left V 5 bases short and J 5 bases short, with 9 bases between. The CDR3 is made up of 12 amino acids. The germline V gene encodes CDR1 SGHTA and CDR2 FQGNSA.

This clone was seen a single time. The chain couples TRBV30 to TRBJ1-2, with D unresolved. The CDR3 contains 14 residues. Per the germline V gene, CDR1 is GTSNPN and CDR2 is SVGIG (reference sequence). V lost 3 bases and J lost 5, with 16 bases in between. The CDR3 is CAWSASNGGYGYTF. CDR3 DNA: TGTGCCTGGAGCGCGTCGAACGGAGGGTATGGCTACACCTTC.

This chain links TRBV5-1 with TRBJ1-4; the match to TRBD1 covers 7 bases. V was pared by 5 bases and J by 7 bases, with 5 bases of the junction left unmatched. Germline V gene sequence: CDR1 SGHRS, CDR2 YFSETQ. The CDR3 loop spans 13 amino acids. The CDR3 spells CASSKGAGEKLFF. As DNA, the CDR3 is TGCGCCAGCAGTAAGGGGGCAGGTGAAAAACTGTTTTTT.

The chain links TRBV27 to TRBJ1-1, with 11 bases fitting TRBD1. After removal of 7 bases from V and 0 bases from J, the junction contained 13 bases not matched to a gene. Germline assignment: CDR1 MNHEY and CDR2 SMNVEV (reference sequence). This CDR3 contains 18 residues. The CDR3, as DNA: TGTGCCAGCAATTCAAGGACAGGGGGCAAAGGGGTGAACACTGAAGCTTTCTTT. Protein product: CASNSRTGGKGVNTEAFF.

V is TRBV28 and J is TRBJ1-1, with a tentative D call TRBD1 (6 bases). The V gene lost 3 bases and the J gene lost 1 base, with 12 bases spanning the gap. CDR1 is MDHEN and CDR2 is SYDVKM in the germline V gene. The CDR3 consists of 15 residues. The CDR3: CASSFLTGRNTEAFF. CDR3 bases: TGTGCCAGCAGTTTCCTGACAGGCAGGAACACTGAAGCTTTCTTT.

V usage is TRBV7-2 and J usage is TRBJ2-7, with TRBD2 matching 9 bases. Germline values: CDR1 SGHTA, CDR2 FQGNSA. The CDR3 length is 15 residues. Germline trimming cut 5 bases from V and 4 bases from J; bases unmatched to any gene: 9. DNA for the CDR3: TGTGCCAGCAGCCCTCAGGGAAGCGGGGGGTACGAGCAGTACTTC. Translated, it gives CASSPQGSGGYEQYF.

V usage is TRBV19 and J usage is TRBJ1-4, with 7 bases fitting TRBD1. Germline trimming cut 6 bases from V and 7 bases from J; bases unmatched to any gene: 11. Per the germline V gene, CDR1 is LNHDA and CDR2 is SQIVND (reference sequence). The CDR3 is 15 residues long. CDR3: CASRAGQATREKLFF. For the CDR3, the DNA is TGTGCCAGTAGAGCCGGACAGGCGACCCGTGAAAAACTGTTTTTT.

The gene calls are TRBV18 and TRBJ1-5, with D maybe TRBD1 (5 bases). Trimming removed 3 bases from V and 14 bases from J, with 14 bases in between. Germline CDR1 reads KGHSH; CDR2 reads LQKENI. This CDR3 contains 12 residues. Here the CDR3 reads CASSPGPLGKHF. CDR3 DNA sequence: TGTGCCAGCTCACCGGGGCCCCTGGGAAAGCATTTT. The full variable domain, its missing parts supplied by reference TRBV18 and TRBJ1-5, is NAGVMQNPRHLVRRRGQEARLRCSPMKGHSHVYWYRQLPEEGLKFMVYLQKENIIDESGMPKERFSAEFPKEGPSILRIQQVVRGDSAAYFCASSPGPLGKHFGDGTRLSIL.

The rearrangement links TRBV19 to TRBJ1-1; D is possibly TRBD1 (5 bases). V was clipped by 7 bases and J by 3 bases, with 12 bases between them. Germline V gene data show CDR1 as LNHDA and CDR2 as SQIVND (reference sequence). The CDR3 totals 13 residues. CDR3 DNA sequence: TGTGCCAGTATGGCCAGGGAAGACACTGAAGCTTTCTTT. This encodes CASMAREDTEAFF.

This sequence joins TRBV7-9 and TRBJ2-2, with 12 bases matching TRBD2. The germline CDR1 and CDR2 sequences are SEHNR and FQNEAQ (reference sequence). CDR3 size: 19 residues. V shed 1 base, J shed 0 bases, and the junction held 6 bases outside the gene matches. CDR3 protein: CASSLGLAGETANTGELFF. For the CDR3, the DNA is TGTGCCAGCAGCTTAGGACTAGCGGGGGAGACCGCGAACACCGGGGAGCTGTTTTTT.

This clone was recorded once. This chain links TRBV2 with TRBJ2-7; D is possibly TRBD2 (5 bases). V dropped 10 bases and J dropped 4 bases, with 17 bases sitting between them. Germline CDR1 reads SNHLY; CDR2 reads FYNNEI. This CDR3 contains 13 residues. The CDR3 reads CAITRTLAYEQYF. The CDR3 DNA reads TGTGCCATAACAAGGACTTTGGCATACGAGCAGTACTTC.

The CDR3 is CASSLTGGPYGYTF. The CDR3 nucleotides are TGTGCCAGCAGTTTGACAGGGGGCCCCTATGGCTACACCTTC. The gene calls are TRBV27 and TRBJ1-2, with 10 bases fitting TRBD1. This CDR3 is 14 amino acids long. J lost 4 bases, V lost 3 bases, and 2 bases had no gene match. CDR1 and CDR2 from the germline V gene are MNHEY and SMNVEV (reference sequence).

This chain joins TRBV6-4 and TRBJ2-2; tentatively, D is TRBD2 (6 bases). The CDR3 extends over 16 amino acids. Germline lookup yields CDR1 MRHNA and CDR2 SNTAGT. V was cut by 0 bases and J by 3 bases, with 11 bases left in between. The CDR3 is CASSDSSREDTGELFF. DNA of the CDR3: TGTGCCAGCAGTGACTCGAGTAGGGAGGACACCGGGGAGCTGTTTTTT.

The CDR3 nucleotides read TGTGCCAGCAGCTTGGGAGGACAGGGTGACCTTGGAGAGACCCAGTACTTC. It encodes CASSLGGQGDLGETQYF. The gene calls are TRBV5-5 and TRBJ2-5; TRBD1 matches 8 bases. This CDR3 is built from 17 residues. From germline, CDR1 is SGHKS and CDR2 YYEKEE (reference sequence). With 0 bases clipped from V and 4 bases from J, the junction kept 11 bases outside the gene matches. Filled out from reference TRBV5-5 and TRBJ2-5, the complete variable domain reads DAGVTQSPTHLIKTRGQQVTLRCSPISGHKSVSWYQQVLGQGPQFIFQYYEKEERGRGNFPDRFSARQFPNYSSELNVNALLLGDSALYLCASSLGGQGDLGETQYFGPGTRLLVL.

The chain has TRBV4-1 and TRBJ2-2; 10 bases are a match to TRBD2. Germline V CDR1 and CDR2: MGHRA, YSYEKL. The CDR3 contains 14 residues. V lost 6 bases and J lost 4; bases outside the gene matches: 2. The CDR3 sequence is CASREREGTGELFF. The CDR3 coding sequence is TGCGCCAGCAGGGAGCGGGAGGGCACCGGGGAGCTGTTTTTT.

This clone turned up a few times. The rearrangement uses TRBV19 and TRBJ2-7, with a weak D call TRBD2 (5 bases). Germline CDR1 and CDR2: LNHDA and SQIVND (reference sequence). V was trimmed by 2 bases and J by 2 bases, leaving 13 bases between them. The CDR3 length is 15 residues. The CDR3 region is CASSISRVQTYEQYF. The CDR3 DNA reads TGTGCCAGTAGTATATCGCGGGTACAAACCTACGAGCAGTACTTC.

The chain links TRBV18 to TRBJ2-2; tentatively, D is TRBD1 (5 bases). This CDR3 is 14 amino acids long. Germline V gene data show CDR1 as KGHSH and CDR2 as LQKENI. Trimming removed 1 base at V and 6 bases at J, with 9 bases between. The CDR3 region has the DNA TGTGCCAGCTCACCACTTTTGGGGCCCGGGGAGCTGTTTTTT. Translating it yields CASSPLLGPGELFF.

This clone was observed once. This sequence joins TRBV18 and TRBJ2-1; 10 bases fit TRBD1. CDR1 is KGHSH, CDR2 LQKENI, per germline. The CDR3 covers 15 residues. Trimming took 6 bases from V and 8 from J; bases not matched to a gene: 10. DNA for the CDR3: TGTGCCAGCTCCCCGGCCGGACAGGGGGTTGATGAGCAGTTCTTC. Translating gives CASSPAGQGVDEQFF. Combining the CDR3 with reference TRBV18 and TRBJ2-1 gives the whole variable domain NAGVMQNPRHLVRRRGQEARLRCSPMKGHSHVYWYRQLPEEGLKFMVYLQKENIIDESGMPKERFSAEFPKEGPSILRIQQVVRGDSAAYFCASSPAGQGVDEQFFGPGTRLTVL.